This entry lists 3 T cell receptor beta chains sequenced from one sample in a study of OX40 agonist ivuxolimab in advanced cancers. The table came from immunoSEQ multiplex PCR; TCRdb's copy has only in-frame clones and leaves some out. The data contain fewer than 45,000 clones, roughly 90% of them seen just once; the ten biggest clones take up roughly a sixth. The source material was CD4+ or CD8+ T cells sorted from blood, sampled in a trial of the OX40 agonist ivuxolimab. The receptors derive from an adult with an advanced solid tumor such as melanoma, head and neck, liver or kidney cancer.

The chain has TRBV2 and TRBJ2-2; 10 bases align to TRBD2. CDR3 length: 17 residues. Germline V gives CDR1 SNHLY, CDR2 FYNNEI. With 5 bases clipped from V and 2 bases from J, the junction kept 8 bases outside the gene matches. The CDR3 sequence is CASSLLGTSVNTGELFF. The CDR3 bases are TGTGCCAGCAGTCTACTCGGGACTAGCGTTAACACCGGGGAGCTGTTTTTT.

The V call is TRBV2, the J call TRBJ2-1; the D gene is possibly TRBD1 (5 bases). This CDR3 contains 15 residues. Trimming pared 9 bases from V and 0 bases from J, leaving 15 bases between. Germline V gene lookup returns CDR1 SNHLY and CDR2 FYNNEI. In DNA form, the CDR3 reads TGTGCCAGTCTTGGGGCGACGAGCTCCTACAATGAGCAGTTCTTC. It encodes CASLGATSSYNEQFF.

The chain links TRBV29-1 to TRBJ2-2; D assignment may be TRBD1 or TRBD2 (5 bases each). The V gene lost 6 bases and the J gene lost 0 bases, with 14 bases spanning the gap. Germline V lookup: CDR1 SQVTM, CDR2 ANQGSEA. This CDR3 contains 15 residues. The DNA of the CDR3 is TGCAGCGTCGACCCCGGGGCTCCGAACACCGGGGAGCTGTTTTTT. Translation: CSVDPGAPNTGELFF.